These T cell receptor beta chains were read from a single sample in a study of identical twins. TCRdb processed the 5' RACE reads anew with MiXCR; each CDR3 protein has one entry. The data hold fewer than 900,000 distinct CDR3 sequences, with roughly 18% observed a single time. These data were also reused for a study on T cells expressing NK-cell markers.

The sequenced sample was PBMCs. Every receptor here comes from a woman younger than 30 in good health. The CDR3 runs from the conserved cysteine through the conserved F or W. A D gene is named only where the DNA matches it firmly. Only some rows state a clone size, as once, few, many or a class for expanded clones.

NA	TRBV10-2	NA	TRBJ2-3	CASSERRELGTDTQYF	TGCGCCAGCAGTGAACGTCGGGAGTTGGGCACAGATACGCAGTATTTT
TRBD1	TRBV6-1	many	TRBJ2-7	CASSTGTGPYEQYF	TGTGCCAGCAGTACCGGGACAGGGCCCTACGAGCAGTACTTC
NA	TRBV20-1	NA	TRBJ1-5	CSATQGQPQHF	TGCAGTGCGACCCAGGGACAGCCCCAGCATTTT
TRBD2	TRBV7-7	NA	TRBJ2-2	CASSRGLAGPNTGELFF	TGTGCCAGCAGCCGTGGACTAGCGGGACCTAACACCGGGGAGCTGTTTTTT
NA	TRBV7-2	many	TRBJ2-2	CASSLGTQGGELFF	TGTGCCAGCAGCTTAGGGACACAGGGTGGGGAGCTGTTTTTT
NA	TRBV5-6	few	TRBJ2-1	CASSLQSDEQFF	TGTGCCAGCAGCTTACAATCGGATGAGCAGTTCTTC
NA	TRBV12-3/TRBV12-4	many	TRBJ1-1	CASTPRRSTEAFF	TGTGCCAGCACTCCTAGACGGAGCACTGAAGCTTTCTTT
NA	TRBV7-9	few	TRBJ2-1	CASSPASPPYNEQFF	TGTGCCAGCAGCCCAGCGTCCCCGCCTTACAATGAGCAGTTCTTC
NA	TRBV20-1	NA	TRBJ2-7	CSARDRRVAGEQYF	TGCAGTGCTAGAGATCGGAGGGTTGCGGGCGAGCAGTACTTC
NA	TRBV6-1	few	TRBJ2-7	CASSPAGGGYEQYF	TGTGCCAGCAGTCCGGCCGGGGGAGGATACGAGCAGTACTTC
NA	TRBV20-1	few	TRBJ1-5	CSARWARDQPQHF	TGCAGTGCCCGCTGGGCAAGAGATCAGCCCCAGCATTTT
TRBD2	TRBV7-6	NA	TRBJ2-7	CASSFNGLAGGGEQYF	TGTGCCAGCAGCTTCAACGGACTAGCGGGAGGAGGAGAGCAGTACTTC
NA	TRBV20-1	few	TRBJ2-7	CSASLGAPYEQYF	TGCAGTGCGTCCTTGGGGGCCCCCTACGAGCAGTACTTC
NA	TRBV10-3	few	TRBJ2-2	CAISESGRPPNFANTGELFF	TGTGCCATCAGTGAATCGGGCAGGCCACCTAATTTCGCGAACACCGGGGAGCTGTTTTTT
NA	TRBV12-3/TRBV12-4	many	TRBJ1-4	CASSGPTNEKLFF	TGTGCCAGCAGTGGGCCTACTAATGAAAAACTGTTTTTT
NA	TRBV12-3/TRBV12-4	many	TRBJ2-1	CASSPTGTYNEQFF	TGTGCCAGCAGTCCCACAGGTACCTACAATGAGCAGTTCTTC
NA	TRBV29-1	few	TRBJ1-4	CSATGATNEKLFF	TGCAGCGCCACCGGGGCGACTAATGAAAAACTGTTTTTT
NA	TRBV2	few	TRBJ2-3	CATASTDTQYF	TGTGCCACCGCCAGCACAGATACGCAGTATTTT
NA	TRBV10-3	few	TRBJ2-7	CASQDGATYEQYF	TGTGCCTCCCAGGATGGGGCTACCTACGAGCAGTACTTC
TRBD1	TRBV7-6	NA	TRBJ2-3	CASSLTGGITDTQYF	TGTGCCAGCAGCTTGACAGGGGGAATCACAGATACGCAGTATTTT